This T cell receptor (beta chain) was profiled in a study of STAT5B mutations in CD4+ large granular lymphocyte leukemia (dated by TCRdb to between 2022 and 2023). With respect to the entire study: Among the healthy controls, the CDR3 'QG' motif was associated with a particular HLA allele. Flow cytometry on FACSCanto II or FACSVerse confirmed that purified fractions exceeded 95% purity among lymphocytes. The TCRbeta repertoires of CD4+ T-cell large granular lymphocyte leukemia patients were compared with the TCRbeta repertoires of healthy blood donors.

Healthy controls were fewer than 40 blood donors whose buffy coats came from the Finnish Red Cross blood service. All TCR-sequenced material derived from peripheral blood: patient blood samples and healthy donor buffy coats. Ficoll-Hypaque gradient centrifugation was used to isolate peripheral blood mononuclear cells. CD4+ cells were purified magnetically from the buffy coats of healthy controls. Genomic DNA was extracted using the Gentra Puregene Cell and Tissue kit, and a Qubit 2.0 fluorometer was used to quantify it. With regard to this clone: Its specific antigen is unknown. There are no base qualities to consult, and no much larger clone falls within one base.

The immunoSEQ assay at survey resolution was applied to genomic DNA for sequencing of TCRbeta rearrangements. The authors processed their data as follows. In the TCR sequencing data, the lowest productive clonotype frequency that could be detected was 2.59 x 10-5. Only productive TCRbeta rearrangements, defined as complete and in-frame sequences, were included in the analyses. Simpson clonality, calculated in the immunoSEQ Analyzer version 3.0, was used as the measure of sample clonality. Based on frequency, clones were grouped as very rare, small, medium, large (1-20%) or hyperexpanded (>20%). Generation probabilities were estimated with OLGA 1.2.3, V-gene circos plots were generated with VDJtools, specificities were searched for in VDJdb, and CDR3 motifs were identified with GLIPH. TCRdb took this table from immuneACCESS and kept in-frame rearrangements with V and J called. Such tables lack part of the clones; where checked against another copy, unresolved V genes explain under half of the gap, and the rest is unexplained. The D gene and trimming were derived from the DNA, and the V and J assignments and clone size from that table. The sample data list approximately 28,000 clones, and 85% to 90% of these were observed just once. 0.41% of the sample comes from the top ten.

CDR1 and CDR2 (MDHEN, SYDVKM) derive from the germline V gene. The CDR3 numbers 14 residues from cysteine through phenylalanine. The only DNA kept is the CDR3, 42 bases in frame from the first base. Relative to germline, V is 5 bases shorter and J is 5 bases shorter, with 15 bases between their ends. What the research found in general, with its limitations: CD4-sorted patient repertoires appeared more clonal than healthy CD4+ repertoires, and this difference persisted after removing the putative leukemic clones. Data were not HLA-matched; higher clonality in CD4+ versus CD8+ T-LGLL could reflect the relatively small sample size. The main leukemic clonotypes were found to be private to each patient, although around 25% of the main leukemic clonotypes were detected at low frequency in the non-leukemic repertoires of other patients. Enrichment of TRBV06-family usage was observed among the top patient clones (8/27) relative to healthy controls (2/35).

The sequenced material came from CD4+ T cells from blood buffy coats. Recombination joined TRBV28 with TRBJ1-2, with the D segment identity uncertain. This clonotype originated in a human donor in good health. The CDR3 reads CASSPQTTTYGYTF. The bases are TGTGCCAGCAGTCCTCAGACAACTACTTATGGCTACACCTTC.